Each of the 17 T cell receptor beta chains below was sequenced from the same sample in a study of blood T cell repertoires in COVID-19 (dated by TCRdb to 2020 to 2022). The receptor library was made with the immunoSEQ multiplex PCR assay. The table comes from immuneACCESS by way of TCRdb, which keeps in-frame sequences with V and J called. Part of the clones is missing from these tables; in studies checked, under half for an unresolved V gene and the rest for unknown reasons. This sample has approximately 56,000 clones in its table, and about 85% of those were observed once. The ten most abundant clones make up 13% of the sample. The specimen sequenced was peripheral blood. These receptors were taken from an elderly woman with acute or convalescent COVID-19.

V is TRBV21-1 and J is TRBJ2-2; whether TRBD2, the table's D call, matches the DNA was not checked. TRBV21-1 counts as a pseudogene. The CDR3 extends over 13 amino acids. The CDR3 nucleotides read TGTGCTGTCTTGGGTCGGGGCACCGGGGAGCTGTTTTTT. This translates into CAVLGRGTGELFF.

In its sample, this clone was seen once. The V gene is TRBV5-1, the J gene TRBJ2-3, with 11 bases matching TRBD2. The CDR3 runs to 13 residues. With V trimmed by 9 bases and J by 3 bases, 3 bases remained unmatched. The germline CDR1 and CDR2 sequences are SGHRS and YFSETQ. CDR3 DNA sequence: TGCGCCACCGGGACTAGCGGAACAGATACGCAGTATTTT. Its protein is CATGTSGTDTQYF.

The gene calls are TRBV7-9 and TRBJ1-6; TRBD1 might be the D (6 bases). CDR1 is SEHNR, CDR2 FQNEAQ, per germline (reference sequence). CDR3 length equals 14 residues. Trimming shortened V by 5 bases and J by 10 bases, and 15 bases separated the two germline ends. The CDR3 nucleotides are TGTGCCAGCAGCAACCGGGACACTAGGTCACCCCTCCACTTT. Its protein product is CASSNRDTRSPLHF.

The chain combines TRBV19 with TRBJ2-3, with 11 bases fitting TRBD2. The CDR3 runs to 17 residues. Trimming took 5 bases from V and 3 from J; bases not matched to a gene: 10. Germline lookup yields CDR1 LNHDA and CDR2 SQIVND (reference sequence). The CDR3 region is CASSLRLAGPLTDTQYF. The CDR3 DNA reads TGTGCCAGTAGTTTGAGACTAGCGGGGCCTCTAACAGATACGCAGTATTTT.

This chain connects TRBV7-9 to TRBJ2-4; 8 positions match TRBD1. The CDR3 length is 14 residues. Per germline, CDR1 SEHNR and CDR2 FQNEAQ (reference sequence). Losses at the gene ends were 5 bases for V and 2 bases for J; bases not matched to a gene: 2. The CDR3 nucleotides read TGTGCCAGCAGCCCCAGGGGGCCCAAAAACATTCAGTACTTC. Protein: CASSPRGPKNIQYF.

V is TRBV15 and J is TRBJ1-6; 8 nucleotides align to TRBD1. Germline lookup yields CDR1 LNHNV and CDR2 YYDKDF (reference sequence). This CDR3 comprises 16 residues. The trim removed 0 bases at V and 7 bases at J, leaving 5 bases unmatched. The CDR3 loop reads CATSRDMRQGNSPLHF. Here the CDR3 DNA reads TGTGCCACCAGCAGAGATATGAGACAGGGGAATTCACCCCTCCACTTT.

The chain has TRBV3-1 (or the pseudogene TRBV3-2) and TRBJ1-2; D remains ambiguous. Trimming shortened V by 6 bases and J by 4 bases, and 15 bases separated the two germline ends. The germline V gene encodes CDR1 LGHDT and CDR2 YNNKEL (reference sequence). The CDR3 totals 14 residues. The CDR3 DNA follows: TGTGCCAGCAGACCCGAGGGCTTGGGCTATGGCTACACCTTC. It is translated as CASRPEGLGYGYTF.

The chain has TRBV7-9 and TRBJ1-4; 8 bases match TRBD1. Trimming took 5 bases from V and 7 from J; bases not matched to a gene: 9. This CDR3 has 15 amino acids. The V gene's germline CDR1 is SEHNR and CDR2 FQNEAQ (reference sequence). The CDR3 region has the DNA TGTGCCAGCAGCCCGGGACAGGATGTTAGTGAAAAACTGTTTTTT. It yields the protein CASSPGQDVSEKLFF.

The chain uses TRBV24-1 and TRBJ1-5, with D perhaps matching TRBD1 (5 bases). CDR1 and CDR2 from the germline V gene are KGHDR and SFDVKD. Deletions cut 2 bases from V and 6 bases from J, with 10 bases between. There are 14 residues in the CDR3. In nucleotides, the CDR3 is TGTGCCACCAGTGATTCCGGGGGGAGTCAGCCCCAGCATTTT. Translation: CATSDSGGSQPQHF.

The J gene is TRBJ1-6, the V gene TRBV27; D perhaps matches TRBD1 (6 bases). The V and J ends lost 4 bases and 4 bases respectively, with 20 bases between them. Germline CDR1 is MNHEY and CDR2 is SMNVEV (reference sequence). CDR3 length equals 18 residues. For the CDR3, the DNA is TGTGCCAGCAGTTGGACAGCCCAGGGCACCGGTTATAATTCACCCCTCCACTTT. Amino acids: CASSWTAQGTGYNSPLHF.

This clone was recorded only once. The genes are TRBV25-1 and TRBJ1-2, with TRBD1 matching over 7 bases. After removal of 3 bases from V and 1 base from J, the junction contained 5 bases not matched to a gene. The CDR3 extends over 15 amino acids. Germline CDR1 reads MGHDK; CDR2 reads SYGVNS. The CDR3 here is CASSESGTVNYGYTF. CDR3 bases: TGTGCCAGCAGTGAGTCCGGGACAGTTAACTATGGCTACACCTTC.

The chain uses TRBV21-1 and TRBJ1-5; the table gives TRBD1 as D, unverified against the DNA. TRBV21-1 is termed a pseudogene. The CDR3 length is 16 residues. The CDR3 DNA sequence: TGTGCCAGCAGCAAAGCGGGCAGGGGAAGCAATCAGCCCCAGCATTTT. This sequence encodes CASSKAGRGSNQPQHF.

The V call is TRBV18, the J call TRBJ1-6; D perhaps matches TRBD1 (6 bases). V dropped 4 bases and J dropped 7 bases, with 14 bases sitting between them. Germline V gene sequence: CDR1 KGHSH, CDR2 LQKENI. The CDR3 is made up of 15 amino acids. Here the CDR3 DNA reads TGTGCCAGCTCACAGGGACCGGGGGGCAATTCACCCCTCCACTTT. Its protein is CASSQGPGGNSPLHF.

The CDR3 loop reads CASSEQTGVYGYTF. In nucleotides, the CDR3 is TGTGCCAGCAGTGAACAGACAGGGGTCTATGGCTACACCTTC. The rearrangement uses TRBV2 and TRBJ1-2, with TRBD1 matching 8 bases. The CDR3 is 14 amino acids. Germline lookup yields CDR1 SNHLY and CDR2 FYNNEI. V lost 2 bases to trimming and J lost 4 bases; unmatched junction nucleotides: 3.

The CDR3 nucleotides read TGTGCCAGTAGTATTGGGGGCAGGGCTAATGAAAAACTGTTTTTT. Amino acid sequence: CASSIGGRANEKLFF. The chain carries TRBV19 and TRBJ1-4, with D perhaps matching TRBD1 (6 bases). The V and J ends lost 3 bases and 3 bases respectively, with 11 bases between them. There are 15 residues in the CDR3. CDR1 and CDR2 from the germline V gene are LNHDA and SQIVND (reference sequence).

The chain links TRBV27 to TRBJ1-5, with 7 bases fitting TRBD1. Germline lookup yields CDR1 MNHEY and CDR2 SMNVEV (reference sequence). There are 15 residues in the CDR3. Trimming cost V 5 bases and J 0 bases; bases outside gene matches: 4. The CDR3: CASSHRGNSNQPQHF. The CDR3 coding sequence is TGTGCCAGCAGTCACAGGGGCAATAGCAATCAGCCCCAGCATTTT.

This chain connects TRBV4-1 to TRBJ1-2, with 7 nucleotides matching TRBD1. The CDR3 spans 17 residues. The V and J ends lost 4 bases and 6 bases, in that order; junction bases with no gene match: 17. Germline values: CDR1 MGHRA, CDR2 YSYEKL. The CDR3 loop reads CASSLAGTAPQKHGYTF. CDR3 sequence (DNA): TGCGCCAGCAGCCTAGCCGGGACAGCGCCACAAAAGCATGGCTACACCTTC.